The T cell receptor beta chain under discussion was sequenced for a study of tumor-infiltrating lymphocytes in localized non-small cell lung cancer. Study results and limitations: TCRbeta sequencing showed higher T cell infiltration in tumors than uninvolved lung.

The junction had 5 bases not matched to a gene; V was cut back by 4 bases and J by 8 bases. Germline assignment: CDR1 MGHRA and CDR2 YSYEKL. This CDR3 has 14 amino acids. Method: immunoSEQ multiplex PCR; TCRdb's copy keeps in-frame clones and lacks some. This sample has over 10,000 clones, with 80% to 90% found just once. This clone came up a few times. Its target is not known. Input material: uninvolved lung tissue not adjacent to the tumor. The TCR was taken from a human donor with non-small cell lung cancer. This chain connects TRBV4-1 to TRBJ2-1, with TRBD1 identical over 10 bases. CDR3 amino acids: CASSLRTGGDEQFF. The CDR3 nucleotides are TGCGCCAGCAGCCTCCGGACAGGGGGGGATGAGCAGTTCTTC.